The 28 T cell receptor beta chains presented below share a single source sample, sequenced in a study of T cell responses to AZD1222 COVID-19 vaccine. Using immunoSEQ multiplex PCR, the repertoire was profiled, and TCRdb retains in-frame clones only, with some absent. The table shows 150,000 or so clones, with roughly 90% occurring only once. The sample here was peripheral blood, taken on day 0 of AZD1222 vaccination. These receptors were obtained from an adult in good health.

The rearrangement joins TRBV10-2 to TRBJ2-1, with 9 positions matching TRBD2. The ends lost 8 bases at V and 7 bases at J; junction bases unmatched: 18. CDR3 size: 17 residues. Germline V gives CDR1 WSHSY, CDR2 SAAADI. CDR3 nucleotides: TGCGCCAGCGGGGAAGCCAGGGGCGGGAGGGGTTATAATGAGCAGTTCTTC. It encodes CASGEARGGRGYNEQFF.

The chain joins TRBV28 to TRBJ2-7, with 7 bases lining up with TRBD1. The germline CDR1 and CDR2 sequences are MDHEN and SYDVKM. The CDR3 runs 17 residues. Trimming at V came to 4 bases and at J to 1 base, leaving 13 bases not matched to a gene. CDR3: CASSSPGTVFQSYEQYF. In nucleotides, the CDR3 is TGTGCCAGCAGTTCCCCCGGGACAGTATTTCAATCCTACGAGCAGTACTTC.

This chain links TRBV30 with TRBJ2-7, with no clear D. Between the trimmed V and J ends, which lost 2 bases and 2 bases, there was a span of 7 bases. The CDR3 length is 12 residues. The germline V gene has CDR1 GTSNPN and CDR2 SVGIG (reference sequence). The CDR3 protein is CAWSPTAYEQYF. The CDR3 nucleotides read TGTGCCTGGAGTCCAACCGCCTACGAGCAGTACTTC.

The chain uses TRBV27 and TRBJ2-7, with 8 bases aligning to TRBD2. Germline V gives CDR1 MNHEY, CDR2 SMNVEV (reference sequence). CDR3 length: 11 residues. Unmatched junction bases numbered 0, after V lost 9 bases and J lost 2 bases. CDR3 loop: CASSGTYEQYF. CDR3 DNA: TGTGCCAGTAGCGGGACCTACGAGCAGTACTTC.

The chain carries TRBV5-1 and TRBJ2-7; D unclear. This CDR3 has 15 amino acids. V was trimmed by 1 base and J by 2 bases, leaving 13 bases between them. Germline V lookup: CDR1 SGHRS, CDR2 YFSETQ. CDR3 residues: CASSLLAGSTYEQYF. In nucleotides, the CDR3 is TGCGCCAGCAGCTTGTTAGCAGGCTCAACCTACGAGCAGTACTTC.

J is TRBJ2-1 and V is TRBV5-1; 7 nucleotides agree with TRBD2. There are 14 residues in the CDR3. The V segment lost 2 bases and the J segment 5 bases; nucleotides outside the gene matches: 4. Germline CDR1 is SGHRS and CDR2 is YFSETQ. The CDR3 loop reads CASSFGLDDNEQFF. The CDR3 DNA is TGCGCCAGCAGCTTCGGACTAGACGACAATGAGCAGTTCTTC. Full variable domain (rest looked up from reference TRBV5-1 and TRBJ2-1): KAGVTQTPRYLIKTRGQQVTLSCSPISGHRSVSWYQQTPGQGLQFLFEYFSETQRNKGNFPGRFSGRQFSNSRSEMNVSTLELGDSALYLCASSFGLDDNEQFFGPGTRLTVL.

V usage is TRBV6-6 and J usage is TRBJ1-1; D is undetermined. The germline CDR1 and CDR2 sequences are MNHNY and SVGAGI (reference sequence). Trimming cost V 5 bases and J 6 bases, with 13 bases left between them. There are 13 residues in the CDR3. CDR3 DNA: TGTGCCAGCAGTGGTATGGGTCTCGCTGAAGCTTTCTTT. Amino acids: CASSGMGLAEAFF.

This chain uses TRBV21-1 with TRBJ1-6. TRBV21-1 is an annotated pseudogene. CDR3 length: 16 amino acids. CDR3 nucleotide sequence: TGTGCCAGCAGCGCCCCCCTCGGGGGGGGCGCTTGGCCCCTCCACTTT. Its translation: CASSAPLGGGAWPLHF.

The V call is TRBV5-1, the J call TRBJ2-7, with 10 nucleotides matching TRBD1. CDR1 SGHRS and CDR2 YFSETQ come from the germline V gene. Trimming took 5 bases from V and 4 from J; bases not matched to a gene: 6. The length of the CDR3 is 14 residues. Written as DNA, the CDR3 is TGCGCCAGCAGGGCCGAGGGACAGGGGTACGAGCAGTACTTC. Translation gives CASRAEGQGYEQYF.

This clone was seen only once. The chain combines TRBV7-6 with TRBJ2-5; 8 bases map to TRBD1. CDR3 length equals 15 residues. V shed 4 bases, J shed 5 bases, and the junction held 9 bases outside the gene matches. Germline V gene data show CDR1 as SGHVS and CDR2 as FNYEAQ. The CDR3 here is CASSSDRQGTETQYF. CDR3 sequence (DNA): TGTGCCAGCAGCTCAGACAGACAGGGGACGGAGACCCAGTACTTC.

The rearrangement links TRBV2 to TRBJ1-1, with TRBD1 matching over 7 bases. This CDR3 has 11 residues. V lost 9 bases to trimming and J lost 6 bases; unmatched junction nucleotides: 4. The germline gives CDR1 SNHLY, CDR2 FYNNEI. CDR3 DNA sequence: TGTGCCAGTAGGGGGCTTGCTGAAGCTTTCTTT. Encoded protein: CASRGLAEAFF.

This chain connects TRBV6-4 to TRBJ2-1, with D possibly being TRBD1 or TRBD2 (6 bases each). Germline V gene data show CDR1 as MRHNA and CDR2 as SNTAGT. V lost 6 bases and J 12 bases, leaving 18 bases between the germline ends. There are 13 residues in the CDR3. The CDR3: CASSLEGGSMQFF. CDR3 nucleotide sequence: TGTGCCAGCAGCCTGGAAGGGGGGAGCATGCAGTTCTTC.

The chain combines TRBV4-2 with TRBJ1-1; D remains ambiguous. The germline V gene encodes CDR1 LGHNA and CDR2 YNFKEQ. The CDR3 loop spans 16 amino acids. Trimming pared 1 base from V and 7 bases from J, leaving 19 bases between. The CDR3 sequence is CASSQGGRREGFEAFF. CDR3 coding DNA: TGTGCCAGCAGCCAAGGAGGCCGGAGGGAAGGATTTGAAGCTTTCTTT.

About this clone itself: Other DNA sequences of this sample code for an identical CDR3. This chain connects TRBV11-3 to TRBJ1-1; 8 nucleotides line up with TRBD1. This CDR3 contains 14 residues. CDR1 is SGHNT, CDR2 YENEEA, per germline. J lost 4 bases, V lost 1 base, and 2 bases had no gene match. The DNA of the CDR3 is TGTGCCAGCAGCTTAGGACAGGGGAGCACTGAAGCTTTCTTT. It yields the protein CASSLGQGSTEAFF.

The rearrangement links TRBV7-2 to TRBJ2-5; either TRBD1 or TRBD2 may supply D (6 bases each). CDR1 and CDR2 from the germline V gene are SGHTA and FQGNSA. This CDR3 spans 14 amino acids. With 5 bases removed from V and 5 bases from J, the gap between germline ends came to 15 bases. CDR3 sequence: CASSPLGGTETQYF. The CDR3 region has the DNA TGTGCCAGCAGCCCCCTAGGGGGGACCGAGACCCAGTACTTC.

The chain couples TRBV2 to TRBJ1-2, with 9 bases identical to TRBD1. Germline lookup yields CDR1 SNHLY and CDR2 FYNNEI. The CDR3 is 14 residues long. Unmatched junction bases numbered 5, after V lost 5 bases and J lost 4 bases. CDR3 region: CASSSGQGSYGYTF. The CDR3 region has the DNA TGTGCCAGCAGTTCAGGACAGGGGAGCTATGGCTACACCTTC. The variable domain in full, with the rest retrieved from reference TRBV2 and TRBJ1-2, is EPEVTQTPSHQVTQMGQEVILRCVPISNHLYFYWYRQILGQKVEFLVSFYNNEISEKSEIFDDQFSVERPDGSNFTLKIRSTKLEDSAMYFCASSSGQGSYGYTFGSGTRLTVV.

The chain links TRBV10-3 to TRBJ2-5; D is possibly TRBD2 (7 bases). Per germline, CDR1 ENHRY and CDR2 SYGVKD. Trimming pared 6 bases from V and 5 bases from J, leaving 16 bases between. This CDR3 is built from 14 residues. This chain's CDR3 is CAISPLGGPETQYF. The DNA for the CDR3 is TGTGCCATCAGCCCGCTCGGGGGGCCCGAGACCCAGTACTTC.

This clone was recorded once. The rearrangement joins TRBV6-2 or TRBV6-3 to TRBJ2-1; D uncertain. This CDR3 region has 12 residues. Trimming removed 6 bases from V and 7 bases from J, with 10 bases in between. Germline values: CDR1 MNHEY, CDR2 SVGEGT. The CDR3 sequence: CASSRINNEQFF. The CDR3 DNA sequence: TGTGCCAGCAGCCGAATCAATAATGAGCAGTTCTTC.

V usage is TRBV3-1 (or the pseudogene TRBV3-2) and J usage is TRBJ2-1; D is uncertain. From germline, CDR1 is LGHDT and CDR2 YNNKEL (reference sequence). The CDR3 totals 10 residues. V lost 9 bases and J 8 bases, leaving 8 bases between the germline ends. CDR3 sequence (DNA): TGTGCCAGGACTTGGGATGAGCAGTTCTTC. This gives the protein CARTWDEQFF.

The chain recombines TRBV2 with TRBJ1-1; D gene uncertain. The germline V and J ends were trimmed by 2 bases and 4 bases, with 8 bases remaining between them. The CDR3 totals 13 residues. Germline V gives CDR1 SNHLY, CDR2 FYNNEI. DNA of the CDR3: TGTGCCAGCAGTGAATGGGAGGCCACTGAAGCTTTCTTT. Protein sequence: CASSEWEATEAFF.

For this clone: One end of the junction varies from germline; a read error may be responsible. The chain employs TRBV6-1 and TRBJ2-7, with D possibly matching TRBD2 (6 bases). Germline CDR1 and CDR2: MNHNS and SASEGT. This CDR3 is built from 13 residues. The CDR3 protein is CASREAGSYEQYF. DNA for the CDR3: TGTGCCAGCAGGGAAGCGGGCTCCTACGAGCAGTACTTC.

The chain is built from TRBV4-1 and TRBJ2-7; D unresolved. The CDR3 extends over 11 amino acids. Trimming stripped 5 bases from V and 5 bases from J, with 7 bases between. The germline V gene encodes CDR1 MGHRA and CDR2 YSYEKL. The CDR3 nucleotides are TGCGCCAGCAGCACGCCCCACGAGCAGTACTTC. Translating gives CASSTPHEQYF.

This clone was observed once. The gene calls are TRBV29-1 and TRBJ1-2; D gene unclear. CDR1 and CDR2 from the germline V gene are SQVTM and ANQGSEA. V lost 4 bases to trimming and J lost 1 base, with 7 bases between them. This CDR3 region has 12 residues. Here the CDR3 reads CSVVVDNYGYTF. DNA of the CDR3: TGCAGCGTTGTTGTAGATAACTATGGCTACACCTTC.

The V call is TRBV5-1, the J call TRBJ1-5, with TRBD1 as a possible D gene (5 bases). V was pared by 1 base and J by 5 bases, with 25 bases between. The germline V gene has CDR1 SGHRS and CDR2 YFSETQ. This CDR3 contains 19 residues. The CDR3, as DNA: TGCGCCAGCAGCTTGTATCCGCAGCGGGACCAGGGACGTGATCAGCCCCAGCATTTT. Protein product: CASSLYPQRDQGRDQPQHF.

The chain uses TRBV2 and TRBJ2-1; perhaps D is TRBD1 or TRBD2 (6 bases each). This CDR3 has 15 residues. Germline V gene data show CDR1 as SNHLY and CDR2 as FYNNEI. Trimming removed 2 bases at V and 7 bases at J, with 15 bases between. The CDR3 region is CASSELTGAGNEQFF. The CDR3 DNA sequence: TGTGCCAGCAGTGAACTGACGGGGGCCGGGAATGAGCAGTTCTTC.

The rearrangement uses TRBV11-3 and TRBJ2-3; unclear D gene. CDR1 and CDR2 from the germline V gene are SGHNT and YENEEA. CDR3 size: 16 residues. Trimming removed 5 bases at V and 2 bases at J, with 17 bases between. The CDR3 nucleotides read TGTGCCAGCAGCGAACGTTCCCCAGGTGACACAGATACGCAGTATTTT. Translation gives CASSERSPGDTDTQYF.

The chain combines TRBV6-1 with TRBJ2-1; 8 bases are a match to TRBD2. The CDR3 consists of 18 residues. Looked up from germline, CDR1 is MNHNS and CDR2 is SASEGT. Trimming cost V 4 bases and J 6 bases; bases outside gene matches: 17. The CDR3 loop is CASSGEMVSGSSANEQFF. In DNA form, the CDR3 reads TGTGCCAGCAGTGGGGAAATGGTGAGCGGGAGCAGTGCCAATGAGCAGTTCTTC.

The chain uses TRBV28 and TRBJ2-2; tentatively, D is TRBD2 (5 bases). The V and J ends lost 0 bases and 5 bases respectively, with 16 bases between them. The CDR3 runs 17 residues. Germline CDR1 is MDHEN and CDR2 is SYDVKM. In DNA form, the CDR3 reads TGTGCCAGCAGTTTATGGCAGGTCCTCCGGGGAACCGGGGAGCTGTTTTTT. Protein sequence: CASSLWQVLRGTGELFF.